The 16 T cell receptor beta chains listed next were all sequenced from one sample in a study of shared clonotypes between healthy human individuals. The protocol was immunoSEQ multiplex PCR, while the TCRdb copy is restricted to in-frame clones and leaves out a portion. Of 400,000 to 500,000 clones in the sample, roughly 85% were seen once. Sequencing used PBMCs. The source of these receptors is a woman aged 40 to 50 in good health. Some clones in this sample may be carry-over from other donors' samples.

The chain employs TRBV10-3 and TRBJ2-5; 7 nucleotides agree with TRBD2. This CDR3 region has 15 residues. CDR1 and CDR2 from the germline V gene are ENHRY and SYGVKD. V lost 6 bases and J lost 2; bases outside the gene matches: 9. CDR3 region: CAIRRSGAIQETQYF. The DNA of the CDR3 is TGTGCCATCAGAAGGAGCGGGGCTATTCAAGAGACCCAGTACTTC.

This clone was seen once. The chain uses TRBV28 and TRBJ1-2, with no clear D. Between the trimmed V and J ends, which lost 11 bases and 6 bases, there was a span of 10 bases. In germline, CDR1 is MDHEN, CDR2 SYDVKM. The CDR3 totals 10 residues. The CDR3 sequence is CAAQEDGYTF. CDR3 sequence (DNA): TGTGCCGCCCAGGAGGATGGCTACACCTTC.

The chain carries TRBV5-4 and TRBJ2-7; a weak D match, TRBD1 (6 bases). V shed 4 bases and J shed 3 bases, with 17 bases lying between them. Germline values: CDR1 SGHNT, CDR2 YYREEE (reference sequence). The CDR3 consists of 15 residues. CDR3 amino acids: CASSLLKDSSYEQYF. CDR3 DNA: TGTGCCAGCAGCCTACTTAAGGACAGCAGCTACGAGCAGTACTTC. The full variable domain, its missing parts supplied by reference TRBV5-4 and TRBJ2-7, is ETGVTQSPTHLIKTRGQQVTLRCSSQSGHNTVSWYQQALGQGPQFIFQYYREEENGRGNFPPRFSGLQFPNYSSELNVNALELDDSALYLCASSLLKDSSYEQYFGPGTRLTVT.

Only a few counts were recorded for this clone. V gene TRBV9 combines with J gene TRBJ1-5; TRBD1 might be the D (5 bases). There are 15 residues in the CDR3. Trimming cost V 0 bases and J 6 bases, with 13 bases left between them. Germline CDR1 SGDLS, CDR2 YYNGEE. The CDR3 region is CASSVAGQGGQPQHF. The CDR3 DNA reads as TGTGCCAGCAGCGTAGCTGGTCAGGGCGGTCAGCCCCAGCATTTT.

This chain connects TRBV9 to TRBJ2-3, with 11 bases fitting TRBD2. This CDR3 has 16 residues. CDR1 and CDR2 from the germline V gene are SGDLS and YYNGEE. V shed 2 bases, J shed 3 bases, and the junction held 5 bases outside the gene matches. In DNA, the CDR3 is TGTGCCAGCAGCGTTAGCGGGAGGGCCAGAACAGATACGCAGTATTTT. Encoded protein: CASSVSGRARTDTQYF.

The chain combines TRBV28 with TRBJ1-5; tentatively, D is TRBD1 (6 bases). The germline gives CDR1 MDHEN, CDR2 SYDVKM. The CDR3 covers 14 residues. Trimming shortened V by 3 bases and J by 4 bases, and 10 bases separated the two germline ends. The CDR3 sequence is CASSFRDINQPQHF. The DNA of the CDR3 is TGTGCCAGCAGTTTCCGGGACATTAATCAGCCCCAGCATTTT. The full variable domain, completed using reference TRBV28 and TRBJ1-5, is DVKVTQSSRYLVKRTGEKVFLECVQDMDHENMFWYRQDPGLGLRLIYFSYDVKMKEKGDIPEGYSVSREKKERFSLILESASTNQTSMYLCASSFRDINQPQHFGDGTRLSIL.

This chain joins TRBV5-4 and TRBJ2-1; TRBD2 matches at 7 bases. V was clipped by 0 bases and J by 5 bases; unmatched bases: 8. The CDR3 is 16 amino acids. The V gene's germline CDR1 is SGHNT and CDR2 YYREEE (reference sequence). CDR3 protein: CASSLDGGRSDNEQFF. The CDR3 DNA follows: TGTGCCAGCAGCTTGGATGGCGGGAGAAGCGACAATGAGCAGTTCTTC.

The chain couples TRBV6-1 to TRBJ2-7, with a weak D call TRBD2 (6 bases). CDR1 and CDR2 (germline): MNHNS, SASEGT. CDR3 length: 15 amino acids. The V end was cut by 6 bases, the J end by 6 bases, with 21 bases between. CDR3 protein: CASRASGLPLSEQYF. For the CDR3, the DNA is TGTGCCAGCAGGGCCTCGGGACTTCCGCTCTCCGAGCAGTACTTC.

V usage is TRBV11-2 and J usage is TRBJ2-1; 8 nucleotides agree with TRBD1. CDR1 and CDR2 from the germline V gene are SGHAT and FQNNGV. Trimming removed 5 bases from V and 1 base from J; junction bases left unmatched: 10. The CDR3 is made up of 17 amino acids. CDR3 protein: CASSPRQGTISYNEQFF. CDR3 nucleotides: TGTGCCAGCAGCCCCCGACAGGGGACGATATCCTACAATGAGCAGTTCTTC.

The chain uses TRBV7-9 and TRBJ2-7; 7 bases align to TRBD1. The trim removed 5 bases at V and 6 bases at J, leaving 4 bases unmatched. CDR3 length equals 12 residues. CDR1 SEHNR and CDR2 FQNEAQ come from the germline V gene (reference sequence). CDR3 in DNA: TGTGCCAGCAGCGGACACAGGGGCGAGCAGTACTTC. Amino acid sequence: CASSGHRGEQYF.

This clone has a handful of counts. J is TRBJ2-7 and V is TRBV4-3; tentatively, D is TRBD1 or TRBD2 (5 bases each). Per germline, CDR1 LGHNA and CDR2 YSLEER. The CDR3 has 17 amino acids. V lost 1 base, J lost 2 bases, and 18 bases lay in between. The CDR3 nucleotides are TGCGCCAGCAGCCAAGGCGGCCCGGGACGATCCACCTACGAGCAGTACTTC. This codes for CASSQGGPGRSTYEQYF.

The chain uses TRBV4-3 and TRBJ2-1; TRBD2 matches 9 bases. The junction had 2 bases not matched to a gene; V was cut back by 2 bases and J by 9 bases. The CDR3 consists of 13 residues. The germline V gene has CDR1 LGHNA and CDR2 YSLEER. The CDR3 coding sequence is TGCGCCAGCAGCCAACAAGCGGGAGGTGAGCAGTTCTTC. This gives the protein CASSQQAGGEQFF.

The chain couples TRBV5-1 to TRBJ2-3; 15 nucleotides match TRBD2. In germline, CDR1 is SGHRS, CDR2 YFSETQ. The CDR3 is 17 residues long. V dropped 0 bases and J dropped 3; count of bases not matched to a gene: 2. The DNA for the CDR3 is TGCGCCAGCAGCTTGGCCGGGACTAGCGGGAGGACAGATACGCAGTATTTT. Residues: CASSLAGTSGRTDTQYF.

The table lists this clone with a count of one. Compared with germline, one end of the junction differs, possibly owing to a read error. In DNA, the CDR3 is TGCGCCAGCAGCCGGACAGTGGGCGCGAACACCGGTGAGCTGCTTTTT. Protein product: CASSRTVGANTGELLF. This chain links TRBV5-1 with TRBJ2-2, with a possible D match to TRBD1 (6 bases). This CDR3 is 16 amino acids long. CDR1 and CDR2 from the germline V gene are SGHRS and YFSETQ.

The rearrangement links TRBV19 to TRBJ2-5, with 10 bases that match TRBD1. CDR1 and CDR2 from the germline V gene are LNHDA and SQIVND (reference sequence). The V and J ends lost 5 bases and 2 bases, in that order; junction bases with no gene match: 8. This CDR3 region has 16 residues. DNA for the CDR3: TGTGCCAGTAGTTCTCGGACAGGGGGAGGGCAAGAGACCCAGTACTTC. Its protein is CASSSRTGGGQETQYF.

As DNA, the CDR3 is TGCAGCGCTGTGACAGGGGGCTATGGCTACACCTTC. Protein product: CSAVTGGYGYTF. This rearrangement joins TRBV29-1 to TRBJ1-2, with 9 positions matching TRBD1. The trim removed 7 bases at V and 4 bases at J, leaving 4 bases unmatched. Germline loops: CDR1 SQVTM, CDR2 ANQGSEA. CDR3 length equals 12 residues.